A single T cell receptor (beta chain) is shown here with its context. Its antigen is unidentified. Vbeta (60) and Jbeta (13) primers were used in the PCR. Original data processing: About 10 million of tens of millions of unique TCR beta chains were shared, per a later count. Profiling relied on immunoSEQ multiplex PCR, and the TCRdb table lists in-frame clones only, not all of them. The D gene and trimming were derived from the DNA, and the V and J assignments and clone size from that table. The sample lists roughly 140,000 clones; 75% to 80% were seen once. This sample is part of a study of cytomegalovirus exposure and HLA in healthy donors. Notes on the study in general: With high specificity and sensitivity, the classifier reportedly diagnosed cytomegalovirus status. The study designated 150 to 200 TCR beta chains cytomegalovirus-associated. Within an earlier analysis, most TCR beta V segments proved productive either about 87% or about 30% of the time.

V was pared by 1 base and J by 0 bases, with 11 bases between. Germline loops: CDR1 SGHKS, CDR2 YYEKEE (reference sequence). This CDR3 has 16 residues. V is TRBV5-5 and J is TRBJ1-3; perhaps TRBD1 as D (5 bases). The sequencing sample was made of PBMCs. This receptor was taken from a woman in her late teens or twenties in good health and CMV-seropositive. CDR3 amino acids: CASSLQGMLSGNTIYF. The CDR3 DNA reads TGTGCCAGCAGCTTGCAGGGCATGCTCTCTGGAAACACCATATATTTT.